This T cell receptor beta chain originates from a study of shared clonotypes between healthy human individuals. Only one count was recorded for this clone. The antigen is not known. Division of CD4+ cells produced a CD45RA+ naive subset and a CD45RA-negative memory subset. Broader study findings: Among several donors, about 4.6% of naive CD4 clonotypes were found in common.

Deep was the level at which the assay was run. The assay was immunoSEQ multiplex PCR, and TCRdb's table has in-frame clones only and misses some. The data contain roughly 1,600,000 clones, approximately 98.5% of them singletons. The J segment lost 5 bases and the V segment lost 5 bases, leaving 11 bases of the junction unmatched. The CDR3 runs to 17 residues. Germline CDR1 and CDR2: SGDLS and YYNGEE. The material sequenced was naive CD4+ T cells sorted from blood. Regarding subset: CD45RA+ positively selected. J is TRBJ2-3 and V is TRBV9; 13 bases agree with TRBD2. This receptor was taken from a young man in good health. The CDR3 here is CASSLPPLAGGVDTQYF. In nucleotides, the CDR3 is TGTGCCAGCAGTCTTCCCCCACTAGCGGGAGGGGTAGATACGCAGTATTTT.